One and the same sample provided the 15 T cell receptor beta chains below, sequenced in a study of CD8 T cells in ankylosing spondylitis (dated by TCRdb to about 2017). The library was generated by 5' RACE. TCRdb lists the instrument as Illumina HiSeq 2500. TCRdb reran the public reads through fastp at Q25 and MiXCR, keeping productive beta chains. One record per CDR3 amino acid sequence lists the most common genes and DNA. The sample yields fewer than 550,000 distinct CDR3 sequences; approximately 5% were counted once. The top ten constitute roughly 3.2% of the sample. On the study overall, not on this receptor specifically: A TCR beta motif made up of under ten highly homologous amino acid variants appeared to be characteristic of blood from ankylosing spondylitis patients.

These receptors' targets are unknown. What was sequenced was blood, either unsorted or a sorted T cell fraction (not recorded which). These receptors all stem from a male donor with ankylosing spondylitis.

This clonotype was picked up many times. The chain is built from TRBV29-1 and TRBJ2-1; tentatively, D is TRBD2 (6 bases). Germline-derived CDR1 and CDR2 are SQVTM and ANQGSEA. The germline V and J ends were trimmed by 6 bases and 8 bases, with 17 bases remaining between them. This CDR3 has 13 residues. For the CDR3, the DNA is TGCAGCGTGGAACCGGGAGCAGCGGATGAGCAGTTCTTC. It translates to CSVEPGAADEQFF.

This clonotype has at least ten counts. The CDR3 loop reads CAISVTPGGFSPLHF. The DNA for the CDR3 is TGTGCCATCAGTGTTACTCCAGGGGGCTTTTCACCCCTCCACTTT. The chain is built from TRBV10-3 and TRBJ1-6; 8 bases are shared with TRBD1. The germline CDR1 and CDR2 sequences are ENHRY and SYGVKD. With 4 bases clipped from V and 9 bases from J, the junction kept 8 bases outside the gene matches. CDR3 length: 15 amino acids.

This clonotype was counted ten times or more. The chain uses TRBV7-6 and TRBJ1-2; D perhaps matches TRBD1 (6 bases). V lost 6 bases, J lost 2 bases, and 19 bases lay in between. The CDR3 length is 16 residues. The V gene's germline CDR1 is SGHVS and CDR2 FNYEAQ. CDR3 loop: CASSAETGNPNYGYTF. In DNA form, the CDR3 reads TGTGCCAGCAGTGCCGAAACAGGGAACCCCAACTATGGCTACACCTTC.

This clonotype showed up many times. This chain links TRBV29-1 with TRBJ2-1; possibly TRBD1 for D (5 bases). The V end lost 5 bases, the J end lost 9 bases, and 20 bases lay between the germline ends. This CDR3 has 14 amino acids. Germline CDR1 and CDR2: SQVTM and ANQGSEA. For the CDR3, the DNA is TGCAGCGTTTCAAGGGGCCCGGGCGCTTTTGAGCAGTTCTTC. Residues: CSVSRGPGAFEQFF.

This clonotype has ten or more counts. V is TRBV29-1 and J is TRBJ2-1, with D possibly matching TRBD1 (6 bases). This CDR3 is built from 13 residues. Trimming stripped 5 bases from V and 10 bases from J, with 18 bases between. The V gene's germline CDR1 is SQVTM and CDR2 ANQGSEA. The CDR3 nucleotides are TGCAGCGTTCCCCCACAGGGCAGGGAGGAGCAGTTCTTC. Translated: CSVPPQGREEQFF.

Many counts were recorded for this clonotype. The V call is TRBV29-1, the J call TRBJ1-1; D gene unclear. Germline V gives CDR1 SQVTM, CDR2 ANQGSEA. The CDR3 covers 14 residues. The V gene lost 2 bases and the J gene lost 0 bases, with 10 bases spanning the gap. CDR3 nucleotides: TGCAGCGTTGAACGCAGGCTTTTGAACACTGAAGCTTTCTTT. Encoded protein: CSVERRLLNTEAFF.

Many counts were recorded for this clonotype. The CDR3 region has the DNA TGTGCCAGCAGCTCCGGACAGCCTGATTACGAGCAGTACTTC. This gives the protein CASSSGQPDYEQYF. J is TRBJ2-7 and V is TRBV7-2; the D gene is possibly TRBD1 (6 bases). CDR1 is SGHTA and CDR2 is FQGNSA in the germline V gene. The CDR3 loop spans 14 amino acids. Trimming left V 4 bases short and J 4 bases short, with 14 bases between.

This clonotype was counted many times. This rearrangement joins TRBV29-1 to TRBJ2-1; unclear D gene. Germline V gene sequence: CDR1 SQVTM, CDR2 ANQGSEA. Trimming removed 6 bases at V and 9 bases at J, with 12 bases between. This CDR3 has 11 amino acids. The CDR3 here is CSVGSVSEQFF. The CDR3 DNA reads TGCAGCGTCGGTTCGGTTAGTGAGCAGTTCTTC.

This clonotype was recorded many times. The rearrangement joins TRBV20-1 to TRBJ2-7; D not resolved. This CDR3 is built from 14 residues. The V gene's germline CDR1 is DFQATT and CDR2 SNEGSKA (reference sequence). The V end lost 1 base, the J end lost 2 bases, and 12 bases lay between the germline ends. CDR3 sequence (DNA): TGCAGTGCTAGAGGGACCATGCCCGCCTACGAGCAGTACTTC. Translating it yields CSARGTMPAYEQYF.

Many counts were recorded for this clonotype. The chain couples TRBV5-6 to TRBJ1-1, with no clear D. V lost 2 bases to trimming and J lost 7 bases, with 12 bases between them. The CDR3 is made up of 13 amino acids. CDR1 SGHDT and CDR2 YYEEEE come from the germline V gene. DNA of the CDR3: TGTGCCAGCAGCTTTGGGGTCTCGATTGAAGCTTTCTTT. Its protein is CASSFGVSIEAFF.

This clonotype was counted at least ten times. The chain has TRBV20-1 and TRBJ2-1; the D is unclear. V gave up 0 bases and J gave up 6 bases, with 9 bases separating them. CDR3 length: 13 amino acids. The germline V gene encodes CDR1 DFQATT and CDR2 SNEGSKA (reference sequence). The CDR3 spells CSARDPSRNEQFF. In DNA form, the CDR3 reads TGCAGTGCTAGAGATCCCTCCCGCAATGAGCAGTTCTTC.

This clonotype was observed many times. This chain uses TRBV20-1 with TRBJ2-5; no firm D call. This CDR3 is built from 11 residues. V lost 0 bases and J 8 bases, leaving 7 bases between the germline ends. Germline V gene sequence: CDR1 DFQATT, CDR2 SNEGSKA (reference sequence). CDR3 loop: CSARDTPTQYF. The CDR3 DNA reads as TGCAGTGCTAGAGATACACCCACCCAGTACTTC.

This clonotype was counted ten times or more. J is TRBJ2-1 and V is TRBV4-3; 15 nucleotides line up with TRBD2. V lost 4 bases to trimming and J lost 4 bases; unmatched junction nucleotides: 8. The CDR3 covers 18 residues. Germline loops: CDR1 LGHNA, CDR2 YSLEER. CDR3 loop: CASSPRGTSGGPYNEQFF. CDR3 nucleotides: TGCGCCAGCAGCCCACGGGGGACTAGCGGGGGGCCGTACAATGAGCAGTTCTTC.

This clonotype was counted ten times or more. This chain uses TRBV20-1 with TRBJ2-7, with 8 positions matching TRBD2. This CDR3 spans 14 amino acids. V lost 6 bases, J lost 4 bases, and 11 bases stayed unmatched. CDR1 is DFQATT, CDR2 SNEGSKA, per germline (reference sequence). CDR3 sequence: CSAEDGRAGYEQYF. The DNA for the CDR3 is TGCAGTGCGGAGGACGGGAGGGCAGGATACGAGCAGTACTTC.

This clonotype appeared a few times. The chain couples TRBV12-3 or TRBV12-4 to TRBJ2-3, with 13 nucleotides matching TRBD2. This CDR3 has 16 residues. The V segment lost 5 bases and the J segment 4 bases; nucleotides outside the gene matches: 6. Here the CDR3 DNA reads TGTGCCAGCAGTCCGACTAGCGGGAGGTGGGCAGATACGCAGTATTTT. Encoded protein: CASSPTSGRWADTQYF.